This is a list of T cell receptor beta chains from one sample in a study of blood T cell repertoires in COVID-19. Assay: immunoSEQ multiplex PCR; the TCRdb copy retains only in-frame clones and omits some. Of about 280,000 clones detected, roughly 86% appear once; the ten largest clones hold about 11%. Material: peripheral blood. These TCRs come from a woman in her 30s with COVID-19, enrolled during active disease. CDR3s leave out the opening cysteine and the closing phenylalanine or tryptophan. The order of the fields is CDR3 length, clone size, V gene, J gene, D gene, CDR3 protein. D genes are given only for firm matches. Clone size appears in some rows only: once, few, many, or a class for an expanded clone.

>9|-|TRBV27|TRBJ2-7|-
ASRSGNEQY
>11|-|TRBV27|TRBJ2-7|TRBD1
ASSPGQGYEQY
>15|-|TRBV24-1|TRBJ2-4|TRBD1
ATSDFGTGGTKNIQY
>11|-|TRBV7-3|TRBJ2-3|-
ASSLGDGDTQY
>13|-|TRBV19|TRBJ2-3|TRBD2
ASSPSSGRADTQY
>11|-|TRBV2|TRBJ1-5|-
ASSEPTGQPQH
>18|-|TRBV6-2/TRBV6-3|TRBJ2-2|TRBD2
ASSRSRGVAGGSGTGELF
>10|-|TRBV6-1|TRBJ2-7|-
ASSELSSEQY
>12|-|TRBV10-3|TRBJ1-5|-
AIRPTGIGQPQH
>13|-|TRBV11-2|TRBJ2-7|-
ASSLQNYPAYEQY
>12|-|TRBV7-6|TRBJ2-5|TRBD2
ASSLGLAGETQY
>14|-|TRBV6-4|TRBJ1-4|-
ASKTITGTPNEKLF
>12|-|TRBV7-9|TRBJ1-1|TRBD1
ASLGGQIYTEAF
>13|-|TRBV7-2|TRBJ1-2|TRBD1
ATHPGQGAYYGYT
>13|once|TRBV11-2|TRBJ2-1|TRBD2
ASTDTSGRANEQF
>12|-|TRBV20-1|TRBJ1-4|-
SASAGAPNEKLF
>14|-|TRBV9|TRBJ2-1|TRBD2
ASSVAGSGRENEQF
>10|-|TRBV28|TRBJ1-6|-
ASTTYNSPLH
>13|-|TRBV6-4|TRBJ2-3|-
ASSEGRSGTDTQY
>11|once|TRBV28|TRBJ2-2|TRBD2
ASSRGGTGELF
>13|-|TRBV14|TRBJ2-1|TRBD1
ASSYGQGAGNEQF
>10|-|TRBV11-2|TRBJ2-7|TRBD2
ASSKYGGEQY